This TCR beta chain was identified in a study of shared clonotypes between healthy human individuals. TCRdb keeps only in-frame clones here, not all; method: immunoSEQ multiplex PCR. Here the sample spans roughly 1,500,000 clones, 95% to 99% being singletons. Germline values: CDR1 MNHEY, CDR2 SMNVEV (reference sequence). The CDR3 covers 14 residues. V lost 6 bases to trimming and J lost 7 bases, with 18 bases between them. The sample comprised naive CD4+ T cells sorted from blood. Specified subset: CD45RA+ positively selected. The TCR originated in a man aged 30 to 45 in good health. The chain uses TRBV27 and TRBJ1-2; perhaps TRBD1 as D (5 bases). The CDR3 DNA follows: TGTGCCAGCAGCCCTCAGAGGGGCAGGGCTGGCTACACCTTC. It codes for CASSPQRGRAGYTF.